The 14 T cell receptor beta chains presented below share a single source sample, sequenced in a study of cytomegalovirus exposure and HLA in healthy donors. The PCR employed 60 Vbeta primers together with 13 Jbeta primers. Here immunoSEQ multiplex PCR was the method, and the copy in TCRdb shows in-frame clones only, minus some. Listed are approximately 76,000 clones; 3.8% falls within the top ten. The sample taken for sequencing was PBMCs. These receptors were collected from a man in his late teens or twenties in good health and CMV-seropositive.

The chain recombines TRBV14 with TRBJ2-7; D may be TRBD2 (6 bases). CDR3 length: 12 amino acids. The germline gives CDR1 SGHDN, CDR2 FVKESK. Trimming pared 1 base from V and 7 bases from J, leaving 8 bases between. CDR3 region: CASSQVAGEQYF. The CDR3 DNA is TGTGCCAGCAGCCAAGTGGCGGGGGAGCAGTACTTC. Supplemented by reference TRBV14 and TRBJ2-7, the full variable domain reads EAGVTQFPSHSVIEKGQTVTLRCDPISGHDNLYWYRRVMGKEIKFLLHFVKESKQDESGMPNNRFLAERTGGTYSTLKVQPAELEDSGVYFCASSQVAGEQYFGPGTRLTVT.

The chain is built from TRBV29-1 and TRBJ2-7; the D gene is possibly TRBD1 (6 bases). V was trimmed by 4 bases and J by 7 bases, leaving 20 bases between them. The CDR3 runs to 14 residues. CDR1 is SQVTM and CDR2 is ANQGSEA in the germline V gene. CDR3 in DNA: TGCAGCGTTGGTAATGGGCAGGGGCTAGGGGAGCAGTACTTC. Its translation is CSVGNGQGLGEQYF.

The chain employs TRBV7-6 and TRBJ1-1, with 8 bases lining up with TRBD1. J gave up 2 bases and V 6 bases, and 8 bases lay outside the gene matches. The CDR3 is 15 residues long. Germline CDR1 is SGHVS and CDR2 is FNYEAQ. CDR3 sequence reads: CASSYGQGGNTEAFF. CDR3 sequence (DNA): TGTGCCAGCAGTTACGGACAGGGAGGAAACACTGAAGCTTTCTTT.

The chain joins TRBV14 to TRBJ2-7, with a possible D match to TRBD1 (7 bases). The germline V gene encodes CDR1 SGHDN and CDR2 FVKESK. Between the trimmed V and J ends, which lost 4 bases and 3 bases, there was a span of 19 bases. This CDR3 spans 16 amino acids. The CDR3 loop reads CASSPEGRGEFYEQYF. As DNA, the CDR3 is TGTGCCAGCAGCCCCGAGGGCAGGGGGGAATTCTACGAGCAGTACTTC. Variable domain in full (rest from reference TRBV14 and TRBJ2-7): EAGVTQFPSHSVIEKGQTVTLRCDPISGHDNLYWYRRVMGKEIKFLLHFVKESKQDESGMPNNRFLAERTGGTYSTLKVQPAELEDSGVYFCASSPEGRGEFYEQYFGPGTRLTVT.

The rearrangement joins TRBV11-2 to TRBJ1-6; no clear D. The CDR3 totals 13 residues. The germline V gene has CDR1 SGHAT and CDR2 FQNNGV. V dropped 3 bases and J dropped 7 bases, with 7 bases sitting between them. CDR3 in DNA: TGTGCCAGCAGCTTGGGCCCGAATTCACCCCTCCACTTT. Its translation: CASSLGPNSPLHF.

CDR3 nucleotide sequence: TGTGCCAGCAGCTTGGTCGTTCGGACAGATCCACTTCGGGGCACTGAAGCTTTCTTT. Protein: CASSLVVRTDPLRGTEAFF. This chain connects TRBV5-8 to TRBJ1-1; weak D call: TRBD1 (6 bases). The CDR3 runs to 19 residues. V lost 0 bases, J lost 4 bases, and 25 bases lay in between. Germline assignment: CDR1 SGHTS and CDR2 YDEGEE.

This sequence joins TRBV6-5 and TRBJ1-1; 9 bases are shared with TRBD1. Germline V lookup: CDR1 MNHEY, CDR2 SVGAGI. J gave up 5 bases and V 4 bases, and 5 bases lay outside the gene matches. This CDR3 is 14 amino acids long. The CDR3 DNA reads TGTGCCAGCAGTTTACAGGGGGCGCGGACTGAAGCTTTCTTT. Amino acid sequence: CASSLQGARTEAFF.

This chain joins TRBV5-4 and TRBJ1-1; maybe TRBD1 (6 bases). The germline V gene encodes CDR1 SGHNT and CDR2 YYREEE (reference sequence). This CDR3 is 14 amino acids long. Between the trimmed V and J ends, which lost 0 bases and 5 bases, there was a span of 11 bases. The CDR3 protein is CASSLEGGRTEAFF. In DNA form, the CDR3 reads TGTGCCAGCAGCTTGGAGGGGGGGAGGACTGAAGCTTTCTTT.

V is TRBV9 and J is TRBJ2-2, with 7 nucleotides matching TRBD1. CDR1 is SGDLS, CDR2 YYNGEE, per germline. With 3 bases clipped from V and 0 bases from J, the junction kept 14 bases outside the gene matches. CDR3 length: 19 amino acids. CDR3 in amino acids: CASSGSGTVLHANTGELFF. CDR3 in DNA: TGTGCCAGCAGCGGCTCCGGGACAGTACTACACGCGAACACCGGGGAGCTGTTTTTT.

The rearrangement links TRBV27 to TRBJ1-6; D gene unclear. In germline, CDR1 is MNHEY, CDR2 SMNVEV (reference sequence). CDR3 length: 16 residues. V gave up 6 bases and J gave up 8 bases, with 20 bases separating them. The CDR3 loop reads CASRDKPGLRDSPLHF. The CDR3 nucleotides read TGTGCCAGCAGAGATAAGCCGGGCCTGAGGGATTCACCCCTCCACTTT.

The rearrangement uses TRBV4-2 and TRBJ2-4; TRBD1 might be the D (6 bases). This CDR3 region has 16 residues. Germline V gene sequence: CDR1 LGHNA, CDR2 YNFKEQ. Between the trimmed V and J ends, which lost 1 base and 0 bases, there was a span of 10 bases. CDR3 coding DNA: TGTGCCAGCAGCCAAGGGGCAGGGGAAGCCAAAAACATTCAGTACTTC. It specifies CASSQGAGEAKNIQYF.

V gene TRBV6-5 combines with J gene TRBJ1-1; TRBD1 might be the D (6 bases). V dropped 0 bases and J dropped 5 bases, with 10 bases sitting between them. In germline, CDR1 is MNHEY, CDR2 SVGAGI. CDR3 length: 14 amino acids. CDR3 nucleotides: TGTGCCAGCAGTTACTCCGAGGGGGATACTGAAGCTTTCTTT. Its protein is CASSYSEGDTEAFF.

The gene calls are TRBV28 and TRBJ1-5, with a tentative D call TRBD1 (6 bases). Germline V lookup: CDR1 MDHEN, CDR2 SYDVKM. The V gene lost 6 bases and the J gene lost 4 bases, with 22 bases spanning the gap. This CDR3 has 17 amino acids. The CDR3 sequence: CASRLQTTGFSNQPQHF. DNA for the CDR3: TGTGCCAGCAGACTACAAACCACAGGGTTTAGTAATCAGCCCCAGCATTTT.

The chain has TRBV28 and TRBJ2-2; 7 positions agree with TRBD2. The trim removed 3 bases at V and 0 bases at J, leaving 10 bases unmatched. CDR1 MDHEN and CDR2 SYDVKM come from the germline V gene. The CDR3 covers 18 residues. DNA of the CDR3: TGTGCCAGCAGTTTGCGACGGGATAGCGGGCCGAACACCGGGGAGCTGTTTTTT. Translation gives CASSLRRDSGPNTGELFF. Based on the CDR3 plus reference TRBV28 and TRBJ2-2, the full variable domain is DVKVTQSSRYLVKRTGEKVFLECVQDMDHENMFWYRQDPGLGLRLIYFSYDVKMKEKGDIPEGYSVSREKKERFSLILESASTNQTSMYLCASSLRRDSGPNTGELFFGEGSRLTVL.